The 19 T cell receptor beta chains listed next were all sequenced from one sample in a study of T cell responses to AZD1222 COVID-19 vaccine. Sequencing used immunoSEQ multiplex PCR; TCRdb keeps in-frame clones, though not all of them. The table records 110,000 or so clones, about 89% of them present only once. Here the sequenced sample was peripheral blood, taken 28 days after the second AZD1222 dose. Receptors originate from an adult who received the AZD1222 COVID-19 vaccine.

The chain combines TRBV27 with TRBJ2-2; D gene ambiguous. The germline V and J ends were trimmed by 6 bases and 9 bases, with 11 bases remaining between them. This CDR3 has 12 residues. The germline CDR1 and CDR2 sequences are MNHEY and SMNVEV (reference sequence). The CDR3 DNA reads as TGTGCCAGCAGCTACCTGGGGAGGGAGCTGTTTTTT. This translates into CASSYLGRELFF.

The CDR3 DNA sequence: TGTGCCAGCAGTTACTCGAGGGAGGTCAGCTCCTACGAGCAGTACTTC. Encoded protein: CASSYSREVSSYEQYF. The V and J genes are TRBV6-2 or TRBV6-3 and TRBJ2-7; tentative D call: TRBD2 (6 bases). Germline CDR1 is MNHEY and CDR2 is SVGEGT. The CDR3 runs 16 residues. Trimming removed 0 bases from V and 0 bases from J, with 12 bases in between.

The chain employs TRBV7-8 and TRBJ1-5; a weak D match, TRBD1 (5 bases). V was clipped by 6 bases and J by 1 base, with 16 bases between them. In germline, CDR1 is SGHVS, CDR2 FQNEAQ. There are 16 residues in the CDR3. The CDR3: CASSSAQATSNQPQHF. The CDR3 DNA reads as TGTGCCAGCAGTTCAGCACAGGCCACGAGCAATCAGCCCCAGCATTTT.

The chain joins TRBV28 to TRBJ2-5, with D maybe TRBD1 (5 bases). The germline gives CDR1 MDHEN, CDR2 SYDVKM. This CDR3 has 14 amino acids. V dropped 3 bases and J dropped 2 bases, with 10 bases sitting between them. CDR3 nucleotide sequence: TGTGCCAGCAGTTTCACAGGATTACAAGAGACCCAGTACTTC. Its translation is CASSFTGLQETQYF.

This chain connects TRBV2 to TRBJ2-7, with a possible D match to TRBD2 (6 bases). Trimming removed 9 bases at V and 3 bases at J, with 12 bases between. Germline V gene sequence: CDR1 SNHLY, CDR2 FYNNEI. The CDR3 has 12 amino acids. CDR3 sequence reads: CASVRGNYEQYF. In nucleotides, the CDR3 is TGTGCCAGTGTGCGGGGTAACTACGAGCAGTACTTC.

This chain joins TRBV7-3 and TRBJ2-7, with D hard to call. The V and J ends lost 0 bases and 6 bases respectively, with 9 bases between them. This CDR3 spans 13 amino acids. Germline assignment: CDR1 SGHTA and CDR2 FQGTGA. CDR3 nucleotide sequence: TGTGCCAGCAGCTTAACGTTGACGGGCGAGCAGTACTTC. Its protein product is CASSLTLTGEQYF.

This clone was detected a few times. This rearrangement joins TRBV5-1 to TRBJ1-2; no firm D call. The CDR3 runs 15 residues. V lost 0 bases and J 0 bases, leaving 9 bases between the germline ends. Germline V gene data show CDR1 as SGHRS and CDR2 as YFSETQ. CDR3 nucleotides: TGCGCCAGCAGCTTGGGCCGGAGCGCTAACTATGGCTACACCTTC. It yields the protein CASSLGRSANYGYTF. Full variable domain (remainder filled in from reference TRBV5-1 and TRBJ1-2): KAGVTQTPRYLIKTRGQQVTLSCSPISGHRSVSWYQQTPGQGLQFLFEYFSETQRNKGNFPGRFSGRQFSNSRSEMNVSTLELGDSALYLCASSLGRSANYGYTFGSGTRLTVV.

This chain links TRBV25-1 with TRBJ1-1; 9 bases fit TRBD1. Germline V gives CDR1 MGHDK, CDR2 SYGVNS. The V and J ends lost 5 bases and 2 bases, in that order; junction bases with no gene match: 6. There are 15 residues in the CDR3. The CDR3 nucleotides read TGTGCCAGCAGTTCCCCGGGACAGGGAAACACTGAAGCTTTCTTT. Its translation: CASSSPGQGNTEAFF. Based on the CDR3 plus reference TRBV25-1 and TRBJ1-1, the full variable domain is EADIYQTPRYLVIGTGKKITLECSQTMGHDKMYWYQQDPGMELHLIHYSYGVNSTEKGDLSSESTVSRIRTEHFPLTLESARPSHTSQYLCASSSPGQGNTEAFFGQGTRLTVV.

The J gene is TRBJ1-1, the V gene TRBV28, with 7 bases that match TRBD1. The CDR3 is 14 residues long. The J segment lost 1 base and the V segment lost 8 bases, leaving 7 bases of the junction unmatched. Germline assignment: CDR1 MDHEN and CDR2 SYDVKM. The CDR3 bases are TGTGCCAGCGTTCCCGGGACAGAGAACACTGAAGCTTTCTTT. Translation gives CASVPGTENTEAFF.

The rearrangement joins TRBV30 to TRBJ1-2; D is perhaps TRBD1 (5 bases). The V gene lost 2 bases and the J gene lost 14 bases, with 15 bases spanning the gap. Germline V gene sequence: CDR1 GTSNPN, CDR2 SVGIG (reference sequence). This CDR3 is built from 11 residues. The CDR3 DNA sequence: TGTGCCTGGAGTCGACAAATGGGGGGAACCTTC. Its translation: CAWSRQMGGTF. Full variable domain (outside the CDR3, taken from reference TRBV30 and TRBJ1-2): SQTIHQWPATLVQPVGSPLSLECTVEGTSNPNLYWYRQAAGRGLQLLFYSVGIGQISSEVPQNLSASRPQDRQFILSSKKLLLSDSGFYLCAWSRQMGGTFGSGTRLTVV.

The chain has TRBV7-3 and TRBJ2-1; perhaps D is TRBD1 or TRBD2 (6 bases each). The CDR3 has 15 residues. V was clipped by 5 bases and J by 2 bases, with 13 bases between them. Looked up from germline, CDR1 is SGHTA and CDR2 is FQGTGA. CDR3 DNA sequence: TGTGCCAGCAGCCCGGGGGCCACCACCTACAATGAGCAGTTCTTC. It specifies CASSPGATTYNEQFF. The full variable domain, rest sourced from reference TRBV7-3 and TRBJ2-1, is GAGVSQTPSNKVTEKGKYVELRCDPISGHTALYWYRQSLGQGPEFLIYFQGTGAADDSGLPNDRFFAVRPEGSVSTLKIQRTERGDSAVYLCASSPGATTYNEQFFGPGTRLTVL.

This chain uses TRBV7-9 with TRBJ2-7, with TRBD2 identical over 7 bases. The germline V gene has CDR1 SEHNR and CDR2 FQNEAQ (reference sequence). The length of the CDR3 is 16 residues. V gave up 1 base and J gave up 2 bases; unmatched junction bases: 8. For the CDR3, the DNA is TGTGCCAGCAGCTTAGTGACCAGCGGGACTACCTACGAGCAGTACTTC. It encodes CASSLVTSGTTYEQYF.

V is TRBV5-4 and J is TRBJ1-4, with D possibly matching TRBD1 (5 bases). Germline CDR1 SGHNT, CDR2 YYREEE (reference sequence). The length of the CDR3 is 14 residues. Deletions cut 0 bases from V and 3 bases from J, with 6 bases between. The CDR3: CASSLGGANEKLFF. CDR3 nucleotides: TGTGCCAGCAGCTTGGGGGGGGCTAATGAAAAACTGTTTTTT.

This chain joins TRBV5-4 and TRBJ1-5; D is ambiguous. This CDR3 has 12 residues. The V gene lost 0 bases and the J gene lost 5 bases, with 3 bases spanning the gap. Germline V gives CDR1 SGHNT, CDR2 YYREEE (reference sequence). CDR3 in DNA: TGTGCCAGCAGCTTGGGGGATCAGCCCCAGCATTTT. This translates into CASSLGDQPQHF. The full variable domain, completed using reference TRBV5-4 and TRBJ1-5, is ETGVTQSPTHLIKTRGQQVTLRCSSQSGHNTVSWYQQALGQGPQFIFQYYREEENGRGNFPPRFSGLQFPNYSSELNVNALELDDSALYLCASSLGDQPQHFGDGTRLSIL.

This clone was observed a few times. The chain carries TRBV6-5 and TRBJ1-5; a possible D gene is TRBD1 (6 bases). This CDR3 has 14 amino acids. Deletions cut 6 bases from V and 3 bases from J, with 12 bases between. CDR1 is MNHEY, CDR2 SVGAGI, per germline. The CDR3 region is CASSSQGANQPQHF. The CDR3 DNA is TGTGCCAGCAGCTCACAGGGCGCCAATCAGCCCCAGCATTTT.

In DNA form, the CDR3 reads TGTGCCAGCTACACAGGGACCTCTAAAGGGGGCACTGAAGCTTTCTTT. The encoded protein is CASYTGTSKGGTEAFF. This chain joins TRBV28 and TRBJ1-1, with D perhaps TRBD1 (6 bases). Germline V gives CDR1 MDHEN, CDR2 SYDVKM. The V end was cut by 8 bases, the J end by 4 bases, with 23 bases between. CDR3 length: 16 residues.

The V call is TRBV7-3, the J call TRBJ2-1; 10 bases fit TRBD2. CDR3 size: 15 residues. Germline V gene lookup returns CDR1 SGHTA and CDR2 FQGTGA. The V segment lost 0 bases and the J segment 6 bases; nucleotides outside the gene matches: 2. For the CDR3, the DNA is TGTGCCAGCAGCTTAACACTAGCGGGGATCAATGAGCAGTTCTTC. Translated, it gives CASSLTLAGINEQFF.

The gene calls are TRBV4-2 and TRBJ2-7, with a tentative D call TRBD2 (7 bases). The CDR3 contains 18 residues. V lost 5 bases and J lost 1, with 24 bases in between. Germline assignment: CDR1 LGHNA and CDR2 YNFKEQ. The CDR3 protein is CASSTLLGGGALSYEQYF. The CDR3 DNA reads TGTGCCAGCAGCACCCTGCTGGGGGGGGGCGCTTTATCCTACGAGCAGTACTTC.

Here the CDR3 DNA reads TGTGCCAGCAGCTTCGACAGGGTGTTGTCCTACGAGCAGTACTTC. It specifies CASSFDRVLSYEQYF. The chain joins TRBV6-5 to TRBJ2-7, with 7 bases matching TRBD1. Losses at the gene ends were 6 bases for V and 1 base for J; bases not matched to a gene: 9. This CDR3 region has 15 residues. Germline CDR1 MNHEY, CDR2 SVGAGI.